The present TCR beta chain was sequenced within a study of T cell changes during pregnancy in multiple sclerosis. Produced via immunoSEQ multiplex PCR; TCRdb's table is partial and in-frame only. The table includes around 50,000 clones, 85% to 95% detected once. A single count supports this clone. V dropped 0 bases and J dropped 5; count of bases not matched to a gene: 6. Germline V gene sequence: CDR1 SGHRS, CDR2 YFSETQ. CDR3 length equals 15 residues. Source: CD4+ T cells from peripheral blood mononuclear cells, taken after pregnancy. V is TRBV5-1 and J is TRBJ1-1, with 8 bases matching TRBD1. The sequence was collected from a female donor in good health, enrolled as a control in a pregnancy study. The CDR3 DNA follows: TGCGCCAGCAGCTTGGAGGGCCGGACAGGGACTGAAGCTTTCTTT. Protein: CASSLEGRTGTEAFF.